This TCR beta chain was recovered during a study of long-term antiretroviral therapy in people with HIV. Overall study findings and caveats: Before ART, certain clones expanded, and these dominated the repertoire at all time points. Transplant donor controls retained higher diversity, though diversity increased after ART.

Among participants with HIV, every one received treatment in the United States. Notes on this clone: Antigen unknown.

The CDR3 totals 19 residues. Trimming removed 0 bases from V and 0 bases from J; junction bases left unmatched: 8. Germline V gene data show CDR1 as SGHAT and CDR2 as FQNNGV. It was version v3.0 of the immunoSEQ assay that was run at survey level. Sequenced by immunoSEQ multiplex PCR; TCRdb stores in-frame clones only, minus some. Here the sample spans 42,000 or so clones, approximately 89% being singletons. The rearrangement links TRBV11-2 to TRBJ2-2, with TRBD2 identical over 9 bases. The sequence was obtained from a woman aged 50 to 60 with HIV. Sequenced here: unsorted PBMCs, sampled 0.1 years before starting antiretroviral therapy. The DNA for the CDR3 is TGTGCCAGCAGCTTAGAGGTGGGCGGGGGGGACGCGAACACCGGGGAGCTGTTTTTT. Translated, it gives CASSLEVGGGDANTGELFF.